The T cell receptor (beta chain) under discussion was sequenced for a study of blood T cell repertoires in COVID-19. Study processing details: Researchers report that nucleated cell counts were estimated from reference gene primer amplification. Produced via immunoSEQ multiplex PCR; TCRdb's table is partial and in-frame only. V and J calls and clone size are as listed in that table; D and trimming were resolved from the DNA. This table has approximately 530,000 clones, roughly 91% appearing once. Germline CDR1 KGHDR, CDR2 SFDVKD. Trimming left V 3 bases short and J 4 bases short, with 18 bases between. This CDR3 is 17 amino acids long. Those enrolled in Seattle joined during active infection and were followed longitudinally afterward.

The V and J genes are TRBV24-1 and TRBJ2-1; D is unresolved. The clonotype comes from a woman aged 45-59 years with COVID-19, enrolled during active disease. Sequenced material: peripheral blood. The CDR3 spells CATSDQNSSSGYNEQFF. The CDR3 DNA is TGTGCCACCAGTGATCAAAACTCTTCATCCGGGTACAATGAGCAGTTCTTC.